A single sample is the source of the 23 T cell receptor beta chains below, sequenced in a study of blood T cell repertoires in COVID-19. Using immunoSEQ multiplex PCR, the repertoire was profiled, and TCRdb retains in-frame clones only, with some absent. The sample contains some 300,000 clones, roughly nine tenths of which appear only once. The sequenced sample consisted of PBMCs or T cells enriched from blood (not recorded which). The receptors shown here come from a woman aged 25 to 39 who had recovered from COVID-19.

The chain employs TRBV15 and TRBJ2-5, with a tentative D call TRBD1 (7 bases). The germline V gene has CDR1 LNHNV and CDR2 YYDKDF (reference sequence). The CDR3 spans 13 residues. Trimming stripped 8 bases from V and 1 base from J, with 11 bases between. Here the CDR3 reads CATGGTVQETQYF. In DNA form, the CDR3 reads TGTGCCACCGGGGGGACAGTCCAAGAGACCCAGTACTTC.

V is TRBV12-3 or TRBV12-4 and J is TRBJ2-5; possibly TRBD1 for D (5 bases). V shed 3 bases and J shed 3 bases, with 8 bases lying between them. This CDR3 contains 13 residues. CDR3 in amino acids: CASSLGREETQYF. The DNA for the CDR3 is TGTGCCAGCAGTTTGGGCAGGGAAGAGACCCAGTACTTC.

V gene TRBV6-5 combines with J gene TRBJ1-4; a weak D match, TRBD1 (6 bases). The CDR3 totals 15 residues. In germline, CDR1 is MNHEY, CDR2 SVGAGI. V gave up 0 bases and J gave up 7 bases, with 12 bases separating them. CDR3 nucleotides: TGTGCCAGCAGTTACTCAGGGGGGGTGGGTGAAAAACTGTTTTTT. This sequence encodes CASSYSGGVGEKLFF.

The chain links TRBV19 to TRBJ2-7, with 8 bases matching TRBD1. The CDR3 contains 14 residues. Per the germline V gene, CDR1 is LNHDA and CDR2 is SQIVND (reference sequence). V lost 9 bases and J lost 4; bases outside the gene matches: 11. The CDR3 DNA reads TGTGCCAGGGGCCATGGACAGGGTGATTACGAGCAGTACTTC. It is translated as CARGHGQGDYEQYF. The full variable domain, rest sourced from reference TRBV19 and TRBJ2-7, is DGGITQSPKYLFRKEGQNVTLSCEQNLNHDAMYWYRQDPGQGLRLIYYSQIVNDFQKGDIAEGYSVSREKKESFPLTVTSAQKNPTAFYLCARGHGQGDYEQYFGPGTRLTVT.

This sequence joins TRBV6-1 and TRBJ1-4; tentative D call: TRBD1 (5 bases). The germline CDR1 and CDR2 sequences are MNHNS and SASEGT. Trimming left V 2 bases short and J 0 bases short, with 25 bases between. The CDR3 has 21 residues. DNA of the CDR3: TGTGCCAGCAGTGAACCGGCCCTGTACGACAGAAAACTTGCAACTAATGAAAAACTGTTTTTT. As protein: CASSEPALYDRKLATNEKLFF.

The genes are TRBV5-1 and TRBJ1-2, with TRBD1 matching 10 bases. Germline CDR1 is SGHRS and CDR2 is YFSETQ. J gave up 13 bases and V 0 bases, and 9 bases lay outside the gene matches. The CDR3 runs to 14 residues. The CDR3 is CASSLAGQGGSPTF. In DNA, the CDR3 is TGCGCCAGCAGCTTGGCCGGACAGGGGGGTTCTCCCACCTTC.

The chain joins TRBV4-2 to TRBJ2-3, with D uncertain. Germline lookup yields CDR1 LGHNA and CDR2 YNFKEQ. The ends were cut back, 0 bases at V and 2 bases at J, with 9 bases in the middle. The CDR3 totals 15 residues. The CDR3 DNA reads TGTGCCAGCAGCCAAGATGAAACTACCACAGATACGCAGTATTTT. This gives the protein CASSQDETTTDTQYF.

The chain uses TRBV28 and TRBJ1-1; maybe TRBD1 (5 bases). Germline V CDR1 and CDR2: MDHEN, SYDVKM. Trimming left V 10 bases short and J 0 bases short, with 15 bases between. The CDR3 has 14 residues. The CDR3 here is CATKSGAMNTEAFF. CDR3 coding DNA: TGTGCCACCAAGAGCGGGGCCATGAACACTGAAGCTTTCTTT.

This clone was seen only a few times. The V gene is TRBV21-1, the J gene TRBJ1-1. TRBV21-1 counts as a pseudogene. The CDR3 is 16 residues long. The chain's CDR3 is CASSSRGGRINTEAFF. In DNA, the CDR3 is TGTGCCAGCAGTTCAAGGGGGGGACGGATTAACACTGAAGCTTTCTTT.

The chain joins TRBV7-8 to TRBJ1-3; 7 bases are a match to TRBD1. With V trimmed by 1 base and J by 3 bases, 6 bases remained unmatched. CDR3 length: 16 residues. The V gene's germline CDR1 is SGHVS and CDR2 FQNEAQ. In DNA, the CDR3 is TGTGCCAGCAGCTTAGGTCGGGACAGTTATGGAAACACCATATATTTT. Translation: CASSLGRDSYGNTIYF.

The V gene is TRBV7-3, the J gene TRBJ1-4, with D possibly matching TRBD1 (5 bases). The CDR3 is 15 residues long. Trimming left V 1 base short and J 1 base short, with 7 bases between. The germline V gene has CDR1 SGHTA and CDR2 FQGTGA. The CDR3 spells CASSLSGGTNEKLFF. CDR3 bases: TGTGCCAGCAGCTTAAGCGGGGGAACTAATGAAAAACTGTTTTTT.

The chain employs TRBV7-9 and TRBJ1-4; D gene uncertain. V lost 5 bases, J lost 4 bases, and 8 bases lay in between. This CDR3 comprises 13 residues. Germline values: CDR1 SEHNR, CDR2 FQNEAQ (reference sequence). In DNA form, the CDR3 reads TGTGCCAGCAGCGCCCAGGTTAATGAAAAACTGTTTTTT. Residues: CASSAQVNEKLFF.

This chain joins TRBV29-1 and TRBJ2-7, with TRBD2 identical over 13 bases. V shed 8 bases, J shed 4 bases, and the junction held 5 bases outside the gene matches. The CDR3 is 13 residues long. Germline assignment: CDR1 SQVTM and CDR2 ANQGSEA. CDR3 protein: CSYRLAGGYEQYF. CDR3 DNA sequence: TGCAGCTACCGACTAGCGGGAGGATACGAGCAGTACTTC.

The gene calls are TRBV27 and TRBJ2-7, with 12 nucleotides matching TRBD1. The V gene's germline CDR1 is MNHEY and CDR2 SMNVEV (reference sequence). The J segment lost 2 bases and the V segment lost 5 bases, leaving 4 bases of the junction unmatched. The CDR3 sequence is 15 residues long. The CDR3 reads CASSLGTGGAYEQYF. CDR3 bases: TGTGCCAGCAGTCTAGGGACAGGGGGCGCCTACGAGCAGTACTTC.

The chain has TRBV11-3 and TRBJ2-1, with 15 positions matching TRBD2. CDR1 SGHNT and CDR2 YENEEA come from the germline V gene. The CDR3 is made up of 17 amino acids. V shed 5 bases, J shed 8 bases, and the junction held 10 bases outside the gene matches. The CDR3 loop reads CASSPRSGLAGGYEQFF. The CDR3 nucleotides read TGTGCCAGCAGCCCTAGATCGGGACTAGCGGGAGGCTATGAGCAGTTCTTC.

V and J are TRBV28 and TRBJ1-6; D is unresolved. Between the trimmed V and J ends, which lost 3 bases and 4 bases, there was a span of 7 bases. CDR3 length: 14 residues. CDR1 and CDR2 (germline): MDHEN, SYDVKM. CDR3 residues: CASSLRQYNSPLHF. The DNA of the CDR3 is TGTGCCAGCAGTTTGAGGCAGTATAATTCACCCCTCCACTTT.

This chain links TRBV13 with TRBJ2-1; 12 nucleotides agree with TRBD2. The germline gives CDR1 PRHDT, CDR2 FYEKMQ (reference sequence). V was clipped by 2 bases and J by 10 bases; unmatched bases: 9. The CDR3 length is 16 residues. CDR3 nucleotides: TGTGCCAGCAGCTTACCGGGACTAGCGGGCCATACAGAGCAGTTCTTC. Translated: CASSLPGLAGHTEQFF.

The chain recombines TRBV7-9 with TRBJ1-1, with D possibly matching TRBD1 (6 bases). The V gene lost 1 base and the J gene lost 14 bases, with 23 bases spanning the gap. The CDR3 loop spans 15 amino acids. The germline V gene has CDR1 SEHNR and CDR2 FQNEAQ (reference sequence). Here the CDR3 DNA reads TGTGCCAGCAGCTTAGGGGCAGGGGATGGGTTTACGAGATTCTTT. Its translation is CASSLGAGDGFTRFF.

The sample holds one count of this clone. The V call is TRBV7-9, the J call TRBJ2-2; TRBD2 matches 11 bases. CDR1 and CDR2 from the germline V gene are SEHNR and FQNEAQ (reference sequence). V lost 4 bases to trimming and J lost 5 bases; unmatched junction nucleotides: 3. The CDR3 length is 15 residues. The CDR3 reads CASSSLAGVTGELFF. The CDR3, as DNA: TGTGCCAGCAGCTCACTAGCGGGAGTTACCGGGGAGCTGTTTTTT. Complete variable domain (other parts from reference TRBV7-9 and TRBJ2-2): DTGVSQNPRHKITKRGQNVTFRCDPISEHNRLYWYRQTLGQGPEFLTYFQNEAQLEKSRLLSDRFSAERPKGSFSTLEIQRTEQGDSAMYLCASSSLAGVTGELFFGEGSRLTVL.

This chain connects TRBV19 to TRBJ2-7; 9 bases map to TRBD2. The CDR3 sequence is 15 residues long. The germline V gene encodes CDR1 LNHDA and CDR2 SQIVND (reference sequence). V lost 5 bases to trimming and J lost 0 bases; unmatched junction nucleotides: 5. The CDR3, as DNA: TGTGCCAGTAGTGGGTTAGCGGGAGACTCCTACGAGCAGTACTTC. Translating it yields CASSGLAGDSYEQYF.

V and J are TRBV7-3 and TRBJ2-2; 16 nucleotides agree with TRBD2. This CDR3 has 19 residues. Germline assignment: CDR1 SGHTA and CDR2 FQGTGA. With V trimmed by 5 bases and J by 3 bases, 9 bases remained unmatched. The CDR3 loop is CASSPLGLAGGPDTGELFF. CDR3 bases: TGTGCCAGCAGCCCCCTGGGACTAGCGGGAGGGCCGGACACCGGGGAGCTGTTTTTT.

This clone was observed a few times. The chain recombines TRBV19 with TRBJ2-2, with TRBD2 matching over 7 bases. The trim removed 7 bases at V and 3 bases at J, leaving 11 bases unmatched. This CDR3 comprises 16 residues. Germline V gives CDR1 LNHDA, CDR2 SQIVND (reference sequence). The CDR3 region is CASNDVAGVYTGELFF. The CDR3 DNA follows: TGTGCCAGTAATGATGTGGCGGGAGTCTACACCGGGGAGCTGTTTTTT.

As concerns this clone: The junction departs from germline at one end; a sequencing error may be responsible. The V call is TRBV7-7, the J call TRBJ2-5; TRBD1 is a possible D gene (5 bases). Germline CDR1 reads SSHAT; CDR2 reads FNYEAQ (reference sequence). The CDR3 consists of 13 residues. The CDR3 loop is CASSRQQQETQYF. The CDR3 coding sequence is TGTGCTAGCAGTCGACAGCAACAAGAGACCCAGTACTTC.